The entry below describes one T cell receptor (beta chain). This sample is part of a study of blood T cell repertoires in COVID-19. Study-level information: Collection of acute and convalescent COVID-19 samples took place in the United States, Italy and Spain. The analysed material was cDNA or gDNA that came from T cells, B-cell-depleted T cells, or PBMCs.

As originally analysed: Amplified reference gene primers provided the basis for estimating nucleated cell counts. TCRdb keeps only in-frame clones here, not all; method: immunoSEQ multiplex PCR. For V, J and clone size, that table is used; D and trimming come from the DNA. Of 70,000 to 85,000 clones in the sample, roughly 84% were seen once. Germline V gene data show CDR1 as SGHVS and CDR2 as FQNEAQ. The CDR3 has 19 amino acids. The junction had 10 bases not matched to a gene; V was cut back by 2 bases and J by 0 bases. Sequencing was done on a sample of peripheral blood. The receptor was derived from a man in his 70s with active or convalescent COVID-19. The V gene is TRBV7-8, the J gene TRBJ2-1, with 10 bases identical to TRBD2. The CDR3 loop is CASSLRGGASGSSYNEQFF. The CDR3 region has the DNA TGTGCCAGCAGCTTACGGGGGGGAGCTAGCGGGAGCTCCTACAATGAGCAGTTCTTC.